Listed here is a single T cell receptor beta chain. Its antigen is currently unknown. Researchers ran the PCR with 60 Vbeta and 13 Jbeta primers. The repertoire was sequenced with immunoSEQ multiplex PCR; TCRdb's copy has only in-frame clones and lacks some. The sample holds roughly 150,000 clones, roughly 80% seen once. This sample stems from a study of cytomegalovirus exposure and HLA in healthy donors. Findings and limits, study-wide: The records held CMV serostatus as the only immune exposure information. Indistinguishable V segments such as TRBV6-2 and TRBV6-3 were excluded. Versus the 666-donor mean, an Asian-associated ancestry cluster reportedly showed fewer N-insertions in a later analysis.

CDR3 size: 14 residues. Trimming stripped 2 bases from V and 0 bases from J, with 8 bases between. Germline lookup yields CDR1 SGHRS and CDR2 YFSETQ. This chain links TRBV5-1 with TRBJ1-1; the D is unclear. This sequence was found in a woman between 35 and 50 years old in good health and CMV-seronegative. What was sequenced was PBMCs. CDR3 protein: CASSFRDLNTEAFF. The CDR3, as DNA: TGCGCCAGCAGCTTCCGGGATTTGAACACTGAAGCTTTCTTT.